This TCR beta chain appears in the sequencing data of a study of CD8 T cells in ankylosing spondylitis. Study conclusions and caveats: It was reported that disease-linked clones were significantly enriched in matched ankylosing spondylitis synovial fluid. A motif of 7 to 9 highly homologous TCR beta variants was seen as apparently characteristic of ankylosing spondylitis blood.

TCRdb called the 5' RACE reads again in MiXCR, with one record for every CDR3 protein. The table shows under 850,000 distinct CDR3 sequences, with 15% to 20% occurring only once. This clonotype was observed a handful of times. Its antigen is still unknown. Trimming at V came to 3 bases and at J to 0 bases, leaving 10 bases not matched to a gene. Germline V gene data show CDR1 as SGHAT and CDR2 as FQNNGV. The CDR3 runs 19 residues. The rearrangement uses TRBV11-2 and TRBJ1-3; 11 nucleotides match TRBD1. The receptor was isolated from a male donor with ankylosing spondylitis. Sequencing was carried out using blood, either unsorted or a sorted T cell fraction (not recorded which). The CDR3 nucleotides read TGTGCCAGCAGCTTCAGTCGGGGGACAGGGGGTTCCTCTGGAAACACCATATATTTT. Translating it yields CASSFSRGTGGSSGNTIYF.